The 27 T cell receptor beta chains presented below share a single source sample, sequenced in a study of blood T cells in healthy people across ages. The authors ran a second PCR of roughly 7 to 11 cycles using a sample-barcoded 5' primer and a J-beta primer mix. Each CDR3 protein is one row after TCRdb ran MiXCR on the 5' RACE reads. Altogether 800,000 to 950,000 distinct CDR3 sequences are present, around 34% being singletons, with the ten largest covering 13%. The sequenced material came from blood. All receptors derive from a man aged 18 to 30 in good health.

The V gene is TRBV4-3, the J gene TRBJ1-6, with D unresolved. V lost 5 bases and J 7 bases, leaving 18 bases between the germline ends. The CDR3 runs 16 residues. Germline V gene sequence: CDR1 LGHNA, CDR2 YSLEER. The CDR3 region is CASSTHDTTRNSPLHF. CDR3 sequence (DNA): TGCGCCAGCAGCACTCACGACACCACCCGGAATTCACCCCTCCACTTT.

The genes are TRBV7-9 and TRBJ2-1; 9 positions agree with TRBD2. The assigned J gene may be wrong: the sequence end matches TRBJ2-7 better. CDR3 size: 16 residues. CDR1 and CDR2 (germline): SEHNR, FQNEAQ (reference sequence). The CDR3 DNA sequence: TGTGCCAGCAGCCCACCTAGCGGGGATAGCTACAATGAGCAGTACTTC. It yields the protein CASSPPSGDSYNEQYF.

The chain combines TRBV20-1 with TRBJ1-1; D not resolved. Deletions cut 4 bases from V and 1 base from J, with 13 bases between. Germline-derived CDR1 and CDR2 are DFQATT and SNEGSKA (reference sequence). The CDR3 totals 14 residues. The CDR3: CSATLPGGNTEAFF. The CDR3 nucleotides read TGCAGTGCTACTCTACCCGGTGGGAACACTGAAGCTTTCTTT.

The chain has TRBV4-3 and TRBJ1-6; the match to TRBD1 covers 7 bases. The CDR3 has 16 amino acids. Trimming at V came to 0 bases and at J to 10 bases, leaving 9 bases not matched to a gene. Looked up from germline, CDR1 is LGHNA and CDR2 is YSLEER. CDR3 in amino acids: CASSQDSPGGYSPLHF. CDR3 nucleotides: TGCGCCAGCAGCCAAGATTCTCCAGGGGGATACTCACCCCTCCACTTT.

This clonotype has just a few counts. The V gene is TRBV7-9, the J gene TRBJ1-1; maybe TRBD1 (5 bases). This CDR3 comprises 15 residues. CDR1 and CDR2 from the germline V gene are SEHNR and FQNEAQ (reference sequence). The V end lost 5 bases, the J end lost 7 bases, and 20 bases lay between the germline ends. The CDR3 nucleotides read TGTGCCAGCAGCCCACGGGGATTTGCAGGGAGTGAAGCTTTCTTT. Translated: CASSPRGFAGSEAFF.

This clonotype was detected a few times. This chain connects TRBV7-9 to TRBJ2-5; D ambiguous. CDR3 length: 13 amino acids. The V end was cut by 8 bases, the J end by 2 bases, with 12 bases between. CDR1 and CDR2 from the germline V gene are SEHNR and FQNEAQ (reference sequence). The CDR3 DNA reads TGTGCCAGCTACCATGGCGCGCAAGAGACCCAGTACTTC. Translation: CASYHGAQETQYF.

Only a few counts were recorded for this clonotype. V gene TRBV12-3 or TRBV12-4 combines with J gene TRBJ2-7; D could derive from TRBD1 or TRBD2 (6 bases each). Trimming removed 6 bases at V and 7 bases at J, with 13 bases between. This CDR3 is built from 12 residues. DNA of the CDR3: TGTGCCAGCAGCCGTGGAGGGGGTGAGCAGTACTTC. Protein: CASSRGGGEQYF.

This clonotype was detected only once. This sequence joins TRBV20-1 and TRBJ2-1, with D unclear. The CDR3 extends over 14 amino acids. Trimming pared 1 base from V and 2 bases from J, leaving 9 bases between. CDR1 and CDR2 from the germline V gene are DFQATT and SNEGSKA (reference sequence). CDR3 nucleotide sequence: TGCAGTGCTAGAGGGACCTTAACCTACAATGAGCAGTTCTTC. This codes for CSARGTLTYNEQFF.

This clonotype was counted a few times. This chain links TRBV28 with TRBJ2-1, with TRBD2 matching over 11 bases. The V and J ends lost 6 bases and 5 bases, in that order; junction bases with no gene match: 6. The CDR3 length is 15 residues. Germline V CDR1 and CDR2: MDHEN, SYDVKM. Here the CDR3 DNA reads TGTGCCAGCAGCCAAGGACTAGCGGGCCACAATGAGCAGTTCTTC. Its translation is CASSQGLAGHNEQFF.

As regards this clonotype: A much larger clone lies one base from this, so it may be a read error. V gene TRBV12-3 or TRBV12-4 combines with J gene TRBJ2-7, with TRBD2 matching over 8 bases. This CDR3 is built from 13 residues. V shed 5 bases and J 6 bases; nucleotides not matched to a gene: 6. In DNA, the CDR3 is TGTGCCAGCAGTGATGGACTAGCCCTCGAGCAGTACTTC. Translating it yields CASSDGLALEQYF.

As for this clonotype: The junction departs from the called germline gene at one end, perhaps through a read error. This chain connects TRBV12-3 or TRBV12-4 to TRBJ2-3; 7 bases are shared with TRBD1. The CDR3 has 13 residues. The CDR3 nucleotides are TGTGCCAGCACCTTAGGGGGCACAGATATGCAGTATTTT. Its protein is CASTLGGTDMQYF.

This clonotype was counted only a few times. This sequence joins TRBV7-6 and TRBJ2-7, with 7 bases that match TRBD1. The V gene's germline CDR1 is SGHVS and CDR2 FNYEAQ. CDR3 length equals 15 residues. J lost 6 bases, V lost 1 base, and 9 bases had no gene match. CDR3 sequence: CASSLEAGGRLEQYF. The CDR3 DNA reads TGTGCCAGCAGCTTAGAGGCAGGGGGTCGACTCGAGCAGTACTTC.

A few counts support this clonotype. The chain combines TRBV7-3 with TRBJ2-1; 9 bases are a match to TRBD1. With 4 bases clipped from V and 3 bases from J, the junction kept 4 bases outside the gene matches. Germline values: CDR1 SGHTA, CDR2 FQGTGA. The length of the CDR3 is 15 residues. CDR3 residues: CASSWGQGNYNEQFF. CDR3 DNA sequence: TGTGCCAGCAGCTGGGGACAGGGAAACTACAATGAGCAGTTCTTC.

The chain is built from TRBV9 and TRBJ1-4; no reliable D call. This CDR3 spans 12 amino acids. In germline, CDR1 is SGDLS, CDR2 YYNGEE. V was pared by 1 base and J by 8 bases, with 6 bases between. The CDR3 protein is CASSVPGEKLFF. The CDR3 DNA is TGTGCCAGCAGCGTACCCGGAGAAAAACTGTTTTTT. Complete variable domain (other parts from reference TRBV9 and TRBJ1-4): DSGVTQTPKHLITATGQRVTLRCSPRSGDLSVYWYQQSLDQGLQFLIQYYNGEERAKGNILERFSAQQFPDLHSELNLSSLELGDSALYFCASSVPGEKLFFGSGTQLSVL.

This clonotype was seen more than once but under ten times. The CDR3 is CASSPRGGSGTEAFF. CDR3 in DNA: TGTGCCAGCAGCCCTCGGGGGGGAAGCGGCACTGAAGCTTTCTTT. The chain recombines TRBV7-2 with TRBJ1-1; tentatively, D is TRBD1 (5 bases). Germline V gene sequence: CDR1 SGHTA, CDR2 FQGNSA. CDR3 length equals 15 residues. V dropped 5 bases and J dropped 4 bases, with 17 bases sitting between them.

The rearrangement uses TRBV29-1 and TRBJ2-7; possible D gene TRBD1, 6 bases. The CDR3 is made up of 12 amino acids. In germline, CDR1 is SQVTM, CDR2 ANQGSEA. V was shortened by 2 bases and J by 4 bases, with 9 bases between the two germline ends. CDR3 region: CSVENRDYEQYF. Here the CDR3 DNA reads TGCAGCGTTGAAAACAGGGATTACGAGCAGTACTTC.

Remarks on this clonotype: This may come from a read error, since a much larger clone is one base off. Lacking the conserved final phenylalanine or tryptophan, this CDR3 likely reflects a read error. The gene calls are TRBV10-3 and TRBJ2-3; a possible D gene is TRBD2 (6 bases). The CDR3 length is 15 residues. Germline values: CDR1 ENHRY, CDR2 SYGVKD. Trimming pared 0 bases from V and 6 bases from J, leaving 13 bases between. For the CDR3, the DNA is TGTGCCATCAGTGAGTCCCCTAGCGAGGGGGATACGCAGTATATT. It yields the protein CAISESPSEGDTQYI.

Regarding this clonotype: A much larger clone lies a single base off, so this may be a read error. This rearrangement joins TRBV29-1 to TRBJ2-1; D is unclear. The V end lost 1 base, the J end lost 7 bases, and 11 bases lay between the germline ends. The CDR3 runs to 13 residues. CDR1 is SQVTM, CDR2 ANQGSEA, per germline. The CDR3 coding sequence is TGCAGCGTTGAAGTCAACAACCCAAATGAGCAGTTCTTC. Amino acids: CSVEVNNPNEQFF.

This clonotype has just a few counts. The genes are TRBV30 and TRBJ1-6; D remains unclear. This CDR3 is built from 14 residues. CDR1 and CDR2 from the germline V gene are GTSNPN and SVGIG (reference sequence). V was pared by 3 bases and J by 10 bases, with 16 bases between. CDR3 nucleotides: TGTGCCTGGAGCCCCAGGTCCGGCGGGTCACCCCTCCACTTT. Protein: CAWSPRSGGSPLHF.

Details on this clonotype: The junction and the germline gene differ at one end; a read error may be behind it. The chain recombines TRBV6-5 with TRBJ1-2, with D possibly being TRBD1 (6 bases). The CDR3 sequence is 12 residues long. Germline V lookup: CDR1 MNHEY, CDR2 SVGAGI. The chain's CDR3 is CTSSSQGYGYTF. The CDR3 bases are TGTACCAGCAGCTCCCAGGGGTATGGCTACACCTTC.

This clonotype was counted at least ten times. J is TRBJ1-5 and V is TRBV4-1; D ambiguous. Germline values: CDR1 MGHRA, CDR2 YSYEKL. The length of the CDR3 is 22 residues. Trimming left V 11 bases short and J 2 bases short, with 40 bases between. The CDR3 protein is CARYLQTSRICEGLAGNQPQHF. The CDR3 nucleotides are TGCGCCCGCTACCTCCAGACCAGCAGGATTTGTGAGGGATTGGCAGGCAATCAGCCCCAGCATTTT.

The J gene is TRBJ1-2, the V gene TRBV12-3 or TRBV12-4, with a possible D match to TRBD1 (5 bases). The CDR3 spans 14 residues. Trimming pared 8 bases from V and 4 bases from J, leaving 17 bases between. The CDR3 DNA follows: TGTGCCAGCCTTGAGGGGATCCCCACCTATGGCTACACCTTC. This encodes CASLEGIPTYGYTF.

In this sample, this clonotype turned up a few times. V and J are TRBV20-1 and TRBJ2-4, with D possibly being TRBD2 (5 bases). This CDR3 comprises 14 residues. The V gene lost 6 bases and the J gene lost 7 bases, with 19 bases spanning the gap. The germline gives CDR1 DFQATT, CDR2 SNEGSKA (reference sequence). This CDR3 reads CSARGSGLGNIQYF. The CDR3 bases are TGCAGTGCCCGAGGCAGCGGCTTAGGGAACATTCAGTACTTC.

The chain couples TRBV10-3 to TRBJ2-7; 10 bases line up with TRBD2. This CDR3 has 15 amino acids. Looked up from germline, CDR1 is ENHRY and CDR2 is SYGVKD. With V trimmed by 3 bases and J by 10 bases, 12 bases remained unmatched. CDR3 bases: TGTGCCATCAGTGACCTAGCGGGGGCGGGAGAGGCCCAGTACTTC. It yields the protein CAISDLAGAGEAQYF.

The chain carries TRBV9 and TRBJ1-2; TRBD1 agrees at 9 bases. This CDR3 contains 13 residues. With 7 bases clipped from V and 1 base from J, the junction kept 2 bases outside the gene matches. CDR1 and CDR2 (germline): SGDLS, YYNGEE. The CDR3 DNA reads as TGTGCCAGCCGGGACAGGGTTAACTATGGCTACACCTTC. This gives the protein CASRDRVNYGYTF. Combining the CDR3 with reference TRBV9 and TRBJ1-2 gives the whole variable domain DSGVTQTPKHLITATGQRVTLRCSPRSGDLSVYWYQQSLDQGLQFLIQYYNGEERAKGNILERFSAQQFPDLHSELNLSSLELGDSALYFCASRDRVNYGYTFGSGTRLTVV.

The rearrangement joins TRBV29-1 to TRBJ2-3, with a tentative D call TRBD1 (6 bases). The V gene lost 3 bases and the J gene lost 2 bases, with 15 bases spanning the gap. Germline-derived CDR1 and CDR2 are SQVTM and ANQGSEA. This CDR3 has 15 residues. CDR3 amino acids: CSVDRQGSPTDTQYF. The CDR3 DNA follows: TGCAGCGTTGATCGTCAGGGGTCCCCCACAGATACGCAGTATTTT.

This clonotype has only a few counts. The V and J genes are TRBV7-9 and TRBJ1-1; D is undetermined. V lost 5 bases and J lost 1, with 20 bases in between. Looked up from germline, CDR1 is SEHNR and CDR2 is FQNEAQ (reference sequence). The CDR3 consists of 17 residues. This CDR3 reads CASSPAVGPLKNTEAFF. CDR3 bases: TGTGCCAGCAGCCCGGCCGTAGGGCCCTTAAAGAACACTGAAGCTTTCTTT.